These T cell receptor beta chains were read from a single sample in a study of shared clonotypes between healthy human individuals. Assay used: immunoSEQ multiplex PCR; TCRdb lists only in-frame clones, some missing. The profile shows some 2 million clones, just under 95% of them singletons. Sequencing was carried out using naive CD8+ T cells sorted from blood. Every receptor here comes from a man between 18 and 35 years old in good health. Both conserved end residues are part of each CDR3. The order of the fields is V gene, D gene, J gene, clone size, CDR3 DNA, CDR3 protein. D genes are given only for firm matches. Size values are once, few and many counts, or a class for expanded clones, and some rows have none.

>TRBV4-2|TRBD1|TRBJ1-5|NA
TGTGCCAGCAGCCAGGAGACAGGGGAGAACAATCAGCCCCAGCATTTT
CASSQETGENNQPQHF
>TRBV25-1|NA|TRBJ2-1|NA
TGTGCCAGCAGTGAATCGGGCGGGCCCAAAGTTAATGAGCAGTTCTTC
CASSESGGPKVNEQFF
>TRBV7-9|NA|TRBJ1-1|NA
TGTGCCAGCAGCCTAGGACGGGACATGAACACTGAAGCTTTCTTT
CASSLGRDMNTEAFF
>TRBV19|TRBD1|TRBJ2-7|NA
TGTGCCAGTAGTCCGGGACAGGGGGCCCTTTACGAGCAGTACTTC
CASSPGQGALYEQYF
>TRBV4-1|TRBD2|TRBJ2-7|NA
TGCGCCAGCAGCCTCCTGGGGGGGTCCTACGAGCAGTACTTC
CASSLLGGSYEQYF
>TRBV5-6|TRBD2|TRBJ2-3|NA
TGTGCCAGCAGCTTATTAGCGGGAGGGGGGACAGATACGCAGTATTTT
CASSLLAGGGTDTQYF
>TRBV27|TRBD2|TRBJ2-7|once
TGTGCCAGCAGTTTATCCGATTTCACTAGCGGGGGCTACGAGCAGTACTTC
CASSLSDFTSGGYEQYF
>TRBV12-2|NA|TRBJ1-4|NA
TGTGCAAGTCGCTTAGGGCGCGGGTTACGAAAACTGTTTTTT
CASRLGRGLRKLFF
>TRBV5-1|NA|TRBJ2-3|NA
TGCGCCAGCAGCTTCGTGGCGGCCTGGCCCCCAGATACGCAGTATTTT
CASSFVAAWPPDTQYF
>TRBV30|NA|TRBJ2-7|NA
TGTGTCTGGAGTCTCGGCGGAAGCTCCTACGAGCAGTACTTC
CVWSLGGSSYEQYF
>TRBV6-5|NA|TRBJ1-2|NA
TGTGCCAGCAGTTACTCTCGGGGAGGATCCGGTGGCTACACCTTC
CASSYSRGGSGGYTF
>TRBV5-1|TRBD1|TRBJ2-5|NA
TGCGCCAGCAATTCCAGGGGGAGATATCAAGAGACCCAGTACTTC
CASNSRGRYQETQYF
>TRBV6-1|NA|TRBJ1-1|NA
TGTGCCAGCAGTGAATTAGGGGGCACTGAAGCTTTCTTT
CASSELGGTEAFF
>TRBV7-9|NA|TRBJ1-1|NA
TGTGCAATACAAACGGGGCAATACCTAGTTAAGAACACTGAAGCTTTCTTT
CAIQTGQYLVKNTEAFF